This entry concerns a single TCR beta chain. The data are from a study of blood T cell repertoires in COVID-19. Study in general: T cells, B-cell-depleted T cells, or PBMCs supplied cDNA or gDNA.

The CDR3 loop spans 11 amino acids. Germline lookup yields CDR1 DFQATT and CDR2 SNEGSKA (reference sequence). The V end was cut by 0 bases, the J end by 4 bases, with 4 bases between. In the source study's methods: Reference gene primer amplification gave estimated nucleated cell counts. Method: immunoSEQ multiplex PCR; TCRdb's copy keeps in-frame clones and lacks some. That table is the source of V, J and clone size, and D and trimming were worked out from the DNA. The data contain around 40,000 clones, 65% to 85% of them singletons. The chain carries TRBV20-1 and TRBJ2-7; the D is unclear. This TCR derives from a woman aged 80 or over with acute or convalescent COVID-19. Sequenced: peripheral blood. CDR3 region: CSAREIYEQYF. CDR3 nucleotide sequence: TGCAGTGCTAGAGAAATATACGAGCAGTACTTC.